One and the same sample provided the 21 T cell receptor beta chains below, sequenced in a study of neoadjuvant anti-PD-1 for oral cavity cancer. The data were produced by immunoSEQ multiplex PCR, yet TCRdb's version contains in-frame clones alone and is incomplete. This table holds under 10,000 clones, around 63% found once. The source was tumor tissue, collected before nivolumab (anti-PD-1) treatment. These receptors all come from a person between 40 and 85 years old with oral cavity squamous cell carcinoma.

V gene TRBV6-1 combines with J gene TRBJ2-7, with D perhaps TRBD1 (6 bases). V shed 3 bases and J shed 3 bases, with 12 bases lying between them. CDR1 is MNHNS, CDR2 SASEGT, per germline. This CDR3 spans 14 amino acids. CDR3 amino acids: CASSDRTAHYEQYF. CDR3 DNA sequence: TGTGCCAGCAGTGACAGGACAGCCCACTACGAGCAGTACTTC.

The chain carries TRBV7-9 and TRBJ2-5; D remains ambiguous. Germline-derived CDR1 and CDR2 are SEHNR and FQNEAQ (reference sequence). V lost 8 bases, J lost 5 bases, and 9 bases lay in between. This CDR3 region has 11 residues. The CDR3 bases are TGTGCCAGCGGGAATGAGGAGACCCAGTACTTC. Amino acids: CASGNEETQYF.

The V and J genes are TRBV5-1 and TRBJ2-5; 7 bases match TRBD1. The CDR3 consists of 15 residues. J gave up 5 bases and V 0 bases, and 7 bases lay outside the gene matches. Germline V gives CDR1 SGHRS, CDR2 YFSETQ. DNA for the CDR3: TGCGCCAGCAGCTTGGCCCCAGGGGGTATGGAGACCCAGTACTTC. Protein: CASSLAPGGMETQYF.

V and J are TRBV19 and TRBJ2-3, with 9 bases aligning to TRBD1. Per the germline V gene, CDR1 is LNHDA and CDR2 is SQIVND (reference sequence). The junction had 14 bases not matched to a gene; V was cut back by 6 bases and J by 1 base. This CDR3 region has 18 residues. CDR3 sequence: CASSSGTGLVGGTDTQYF. The CDR3, as DNA: TGTGCCAGTAGCTCCGGGACAGGGCTGGTGGGGGGCACAGATACGCAGTATTTT.

The CDR3 spells CASSFSLSGVYGYTF. In DNA, the CDR3 is TGTGCCAGCAGCTTCAGCTTATCAGGTGTCTATGGCTACACCTTC. The J gene is TRBJ1-2, the V gene TRBV7-9; D unclear. This CDR3 has 15 residues. V gave up 3 bases and J gave up 4 bases, with 15 bases separating them. Germline loops: CDR1 SEHNR, CDR2 FQNEAQ (reference sequence).

The chain couples TRBV19 to TRBJ2-7; D ambiguous. Per germline, CDR1 LNHDA and CDR2 SQIVND (reference sequence). V lost 2 bases, J lost 2 bases, and 16 bases lay in between. The CDR3 is 16 residues long. In nucleotides, the CDR3 is TGTGCCAGTAGTATAAATTTCGGTGCACAAACCTACGAGCAGTACTTC. It translates to CASSINFGAQTYEQYF.

Comments on this clone: Its ends do not fully match the called genes, so a read error is possible. The chain uses TRBV6-4 and TRBJ2-6, with TRBD2 identical over 7 bases. Looked up from germline, CDR1 is MRHNA and CDR2 is SNTAGT. This CDR3 spans 18 amino acids. For the CDR3, the DNA is TGTGCCAGCAGTGACTCGACCACATCGACAAGCGGGGCCAACATCCTGACTTTC. Encoded protein: CASSDSTTSTSGANILTF.

The chain has TRBV2 and TRBJ2-3; D is uncertain. V lost 6 bases to trimming and J lost 4 bases, with 14 bases between them. Germline loops: CDR1 SNHLY, CDR2 FYNNEI. This CDR3 spans 14 amino acids. The CDR3 reads CASRLNVASDTQYF. DNA for the CDR3: TGTGCCAGCAGGCTCAACGTGGCCTCAGATACGCAGTATTTT.

The chain links TRBV11-2 to TRBJ1-5; weak D call: TRBD1 (5 bases). The germline V and J ends were trimmed by 0 bases and 6 bases, with 6 bases remaining between them. In germline, CDR1 is SGHAT, CDR2 FQNNGV. This CDR3 is built from 13 residues. CDR3 residues: CASSLDQGQPQHF. The CDR3 DNA sequence: TGTGCCAGCAGCTTAGATCAGGGTCAGCCCCAGCATTTT.

The rearrangement joins TRBV6-5 to TRBJ2-5, with TRBD1 identical over 7 bases. There are 14 residues in the CDR3. Unmatched junction bases numbered 5, after V lost 5 bases and J lost 2 bases. Germline lookup yields CDR1 MNHEY and CDR2 SVGAGI. DNA for the CDR3: TGTGCCAGCAGTGGTGCAGGGGGTCAAGAGACCCAGTACTTC. It encodes CASSGAGGQETQYF.

V gene TRBV18 combines with J gene TRBJ1-1; 9 nucleotides align to TRBD1. V lost 4 bases, J lost 6 bases, and 0 bases stayed unmatched. CDR3 length equals 12 residues. Germline CDR1 and CDR2: KGHSH and LQKENI. The CDR3 reads CASSRDRAEAFF. The DNA of the CDR3 is TGTGCCAGCTCACGGGACAGGGCTGAAGCTTTCTTT.

CDR3 sequence (DNA): TGCGCCAGCGGCAGCGTTTACGAGCAGTACTTC. This translates into CASGSVYEQYF. The chain joins TRBV4-1 to TRBJ2-7; no firm D call. Germline V gives CDR1 MGHRA, CDR2 YSYEKL. The CDR3 has 11 residues. Trimming shortened V by 8 bases and J by 4 bases, and 9 bases separated the two germline ends.

The rearrangement uses TRBV6-4 and TRBJ1-3; D not resolved. Trimming removed 6 bases at V and 2 bases at J, with 14 bases between. The CDR3 is 15 amino acids. Per the germline V gene, CDR1 is MRHNA and CDR2 is SNTAGT. CDR3 protein: CASSATSGPGNTIYF. In nucleotides, the CDR3 is TGTGCCAGCAGCGCGACCTCGGGCCCTGGAAACACCATATATTTT.

The V gene is TRBV9, the J gene TRBJ2-5; D is uncertain. CDR3 length: 14 residues. Trimming shortened V by 3 bases and J by 4 bases, and 13 bases separated the two germline ends. Germline lookup yields CDR1 SGDLS and CDR2 YYNGEE. Here the CDR3 DNA reads TGTGCCAGCAGCGGAAATTTCATGGGAGAGACCCAGTACTTC. This encodes CASSGNFMGETQYF.

The chain has TRBV27 and TRBJ2-6, with D possibly TRBD1 on 5 matching bases. The germline CDR1 and CDR2 sequences are MNHEY and SMNVEV (reference sequence). The CDR3 is 15 amino acids. V was pared by 2 bases and J by 2 bases, with 7 bases between. The CDR3 is CASSLTRAGANVLTF. The CDR3 DNA reads TGTGCCAGCAGTTTAACCAGGGCTGGGGCCAACGTCCTGACTTTC.

This clone was seen only once. This chain links TRBV7-9 with TRBJ2-7; 8 positions match TRBD1. V trimming: 5 bases; J trimming: 5 bases; junction bases outside the gene matches: 8. CDR1 is SEHNR and CDR2 is FQNEAQ in the germline V gene (reference sequence). CDR3 length: 14 residues. CDR3 sequence (DNA): TGTGCCAGCAGCGAACAGGGGGGAGGTGACGAGCAGTACTTC. This encodes CASSEQGGGDEQYF.

Of note for this clone: At the DNA level, this CDR3 is encoded by other sequences in the same sample as well. The rearrangement uses TRBV6-4 and TRBJ2-3; 9 nucleotides match TRBD2. Per germline, CDR1 MRHNA and CDR2 SNTAGT. The CDR3 loop spans 15 amino acids. The V segment lost 3 bases and the J segment 6 bases; nucleotides outside the gene matches: 7. Written as DNA, the CDR3 is TGTGCCAGCAGTGAAGGCGGGGGGGAAGCGGATACGCAGTATTTT. The encoded protein is CASSEGGGEADTQYF.

This chain uses TRBV10-3 with TRBJ1-2; D not certain. The CDR3 has 12 amino acids. The germline gives CDR1 ENHRY, CDR2 SYGVKD. V lost 3 bases to trimming and J lost 2 bases, with 4 bases between them. This chain's CDR3 is CAISDGNYGYTF. The DNA for the CDR3 is TGTGCCATCAGTGACGGGAACTATGGCTACACCTTC.

The J gene is TRBJ2-3, the V gene TRBV5-1; possible D gene TRBD1, 5 bases. The CDR3 loop spans 14 amino acids. V shed 4 bases and J shed 0 bases, with 9 bases lying between them. The V gene's germline CDR1 is SGHRS and CDR2 YFSETQ. In DNA, the CDR3 is TGCGCCAGCAGCCCGGACAAGAGCACAGATACGCAGTATTTT. Protein product: CASSPDKSTDTQYF.

The chain carries TRBV6-1 and TRBJ1-5, with D maybe TRBD1 (6 bases). The CDR3 contains 15 residues. With 2 bases removed from V and 2 bases from J, the gap between germline ends came to 10 bases. Germline V CDR1 and CDR2: MNHNS, SASEGT. The CDR3 DNA reads TGTGCCAGCAGTGAACAGGGGTCGGGCAATCAGCCCCAGCATTTT. It translates to CASSEQGSGNQPQHF.

This chain links TRBV28 with TRBJ2-1; D might be TRBD2 (6 bases). Trimming took off 6 bases at V and 9 bases at J, with 18 bases between the two ends. Germline V gene sequence: CDR1 MDHEN, CDR2 SYDVKM. CDR3 length equals 14 residues. Here the CDR3 reads CASSSGTRRGEQFF. CDR3 sequence (DNA): TGTGCCAGCAGCTCCGGGACCCGGCGGGGTGAGCAGTTCTTC.